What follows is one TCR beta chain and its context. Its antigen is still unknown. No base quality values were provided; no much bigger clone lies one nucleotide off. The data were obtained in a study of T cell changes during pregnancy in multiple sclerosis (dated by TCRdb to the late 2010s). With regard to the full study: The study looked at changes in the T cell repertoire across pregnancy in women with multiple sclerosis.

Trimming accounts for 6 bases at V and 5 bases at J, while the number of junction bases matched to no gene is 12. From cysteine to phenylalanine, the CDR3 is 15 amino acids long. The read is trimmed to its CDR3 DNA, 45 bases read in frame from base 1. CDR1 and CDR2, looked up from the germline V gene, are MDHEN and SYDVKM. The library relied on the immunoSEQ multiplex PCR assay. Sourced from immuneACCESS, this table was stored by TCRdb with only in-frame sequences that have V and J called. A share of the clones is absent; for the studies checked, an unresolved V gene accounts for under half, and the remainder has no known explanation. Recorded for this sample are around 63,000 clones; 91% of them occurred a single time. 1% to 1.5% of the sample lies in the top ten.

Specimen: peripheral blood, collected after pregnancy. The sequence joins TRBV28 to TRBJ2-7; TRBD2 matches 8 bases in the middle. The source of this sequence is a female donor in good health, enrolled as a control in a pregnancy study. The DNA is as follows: TGTGCCAGCAGATCAGTCGGGGGGGCCCATCACGAGCAGTACTTC. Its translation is CASRSVGGAHHEQYF.